This T cell receptor beta chain appears in the sequencing data of a study of shared clonotypes between healthy human individuals. Every subset had its genomic DNA shared out evenly among several immunoSEQ plates. Scientists sequenced DNA from unsorted PBMC on ten immunoSEQ deep assay plates. Assay used: immunoSEQ multiplex PCR; TCRdb lists only in-frame clones, some missing. Of about 560,000 clones listed, just over 75% are singletons. The J segment lost 4 bases and the V segment lost 3 bases, leaving 5 bases of the junction unmatched. Germline-derived CDR1 and CDR2 are MGHRA and YSYEKL. The CDR3 loop spans 15 amino acids.

The rearrangement uses TRBV4-1 and TRBJ1-1; 10 nucleotides match TRBD1. Material: PBMCs. This sequence was found in a woman aged 40 to 50 in good health. Some clones in this sample may be carry-over from other donors' samples. The CDR3 is CASSQKRTGGTEAFF. The CDR3 DNA follows: TGCGCCAGCAGCCAGAAGAGGACAGGGGGCACTGAAGCTTTCTTT.